Listed below are T cell receptor beta chains from one sample, sequenced in a study of cytomegalovirus exposure and HLA in healthy donors. The repertoire was sequenced with immunoSEQ multiplex PCR; TCRdb's copy has only in-frame clones and lacks some. The table includes 130,000 to 150,000 clones, roughly 89% detected once. The specimen was PBMCs. The receptors here all came from a woman between 18 and 30 years old in good health and CMV-seropositive. The CDR3 runs from the conserved cysteine through the conserved F or W. The D gene is left open where the match is weak. Rows give clone size only sometimes, using once, few, many, or a class for an expanded clone.

TRBV11-3,TRBJ1-1,.,.,CASSFGLGEAFF,TGTGCCAGCAGCTTTGGACTAGGTGAAGCTTTCTTT
TRBV30,TRBJ2-3,.,.,CAWSPNTDTQYF,TGTGCCTGGAGTCCCAACACAGATACGCAGTATTTT
TRBV28,TRBJ1-5,.,.,CASSSLQGRGNQPQHF,TGTGCCAGCAGCTCTCTCCAGGGCCGAGGCAATCAGCCCCAGCATTTT
TRBV4-3,TRBJ2-1,.,TRBD2,CASSQGLAADEQFF,TGCGCCAGCAGCCAAGGACTAGCCGCGGATGAGCAGTTCTTC
TRBV7-8,TRBJ1-1,.,.,CASTHGGATNTEAFF,TGTGCCAGCACCCACGGGGGGGCTACGAACACTGAAGCTTTCTTT
TRBV29-1,TRBJ2-7,.,TRBD2,CSVEGTSSHEQYF,TGCAGCGTTGAGGGGACTAGCAGCCACGAGCAGTACTTC
TRBV19,TRBJ1-5,.,TRBD1,CASSLDREGDQPQHF,TGTGCCAGTAGTCTCGACAGGGAAGGGGATCAGCCCCAGCATTTT
TRBV7-9,TRBJ2-5,.,TRBD1,CASSSNRGQETQYF,TGTGCCAGCAGCTCAAACAGGGGGCAAGAGACCCAGTACTTC
TRBV28,TRBJ2-2,.,.,CASSQQGLHTGELFF,TGTGCCAGCAGTCAACAGGGTTTGCACACCGGGGAGCTGTTTTTT
TRBV9,TRBJ2-2,.,.,CASSVVTGRGELFF,TGTGCCAGCAGCGTAGTAACAGGGAGAGGGGAGCTGTTTTTT
TRBV2,TRBJ1-1,.,.,CASPRGRLEAFF,TGTGCCAGCCCCAGGGGACGGTTAGAAGCTTTCTTT
TRBV29-1,TRBJ1-3,.,.,CSVDDSSGNTIYF,TGCAGCGTTGATGACAGCTCTGGAAACACCATATATTTT
TRBV7-9,TRBJ1-2,few,.,CASSLGPGPHGYTF,TGTGCCAGCAGCTTGGGGCCTGGCCCCCATGGCTACACCTTC
TRBV18,TRBJ2-6,.,.,CARLNRSRSDILTF,TGTGCCAGGCTTAACCGGTCCCGATCCGACATCCTGACTTTC
TRBV2,TRBJ2-3,once,TRBD2,CASTGGRLDTQYF,TGTGCCAGCACTGGCGGGAGGCTAGATACGCAGTATTTT
TRBV5-1,TRBJ2-5,.,.,CASSLGGQETQYF,TGCGCCAGCAGCTTGGGGGGGCAGGAGACCCAGTACTTC
TRBV2,TRBJ2-3,.,TRBD2,CASSATSGRMQYF,TGTGCCAGCAGCGCTACTAGCGGGAGGATGCAGTATTTT
TRBV5-4,TRBJ2-3,.,TRBD1,CASSTSRYRGSDTQYF,TGTGCCAGCAGCACCAGCCGATACAGGGGTTCAGATACGCAGTATTTT
TRBV7-2,TRBJ1-1,.,.,CASSSRRAGLMNTEAFF,TGTGCCAGCAGCTCACGCCGCGCGGGGCTAATGAACACTGAAGCTTTCTTT
TRBV4-3,TRBJ2-7,.,TRBD1,CASSQVWDRPYEQYF,TGCGCCAGCAGCCAAGTCTGGGACAGACCCTACGAGCAGTACTTC
TRBV5-6,TRBJ2-7,few,.,CASSFGGIYEQYF,TGTGCCAGCAGCTTTGGGGGCATCTACGAGCAGTACTTC
TRBV5-6,TRBJ2-3,.,TRBD2,CASSLVAGGTDTQYF,TGTGCCAGCAGCTTGGTAGCGGGAGGTACAGATACGCAGTATTTT
TRBV2,TRBJ2-7,.,TRBD1,CASRPGTGSLYEQYF,TGTGCCAGCAGACCTGGGACAGGGTCTCTCTACGAGCAGTACTTC
TRBV30,TRBJ2-1,.,.,CAWGASSYNEQFF,TGTGCCTGGGGAGCGAGCTCCTACAATGAGCAGTTCTTC
TRBV7-3,TRBJ2-7,once,TRBD2,CASSLSASGRREQYF,TGTGCCAGCAGCTTATCGGCTAGCGGGAGGCGGGAGCAGTACTTC
TRBV6-5,TRBJ1-1,once,.,CASSYSITGSIAEAFF,TGTGCCAGCAGTTACTCGATCACAGGTAGTATCGCTGAAGCTTTCTTT
TRBV7-8,TRBJ2-4,.,TRBD2,CATQREGPHAKNIQYF,TGTGCCACACAGCGGGAAGGGCCACACGCCAAAAACATTCAGTACTTC
TRBV28,TRBJ1-1,.,.,CASSLLKEGREAFF,TGTGCCAGCAGTTTACTGAAGGAGGGGCGCGAAGCTTTCTTT
TRBV11-3,TRBJ2-7,.,.,CASSPLVSYGGEQYF,TGTGCCAGCAGCCCCTTAGTCTCCTATGGAGGCGAGCAGTACTTC
TRBV2,TRBJ1-2,.,TRBD1,CASSAGTGEVGYTF,TGTGCCAGCAGTGCCGGGACAGGGGAAGTTGGCTACACCTTC
TRBV7-2,TRBJ1-2,.,TRBD1,CASSFIQGAAEGYTF,TGTGCCAGCAGCTTTATACAGGGGGCAGCGGAAGGCTACACCTTC
TRBV25-1,TRBJ2-3,.,.,CASSDTGDFSDTQYF,TGTGCCAGCAGTGATACAGGGGACTTTTCAGATACGCAGTATTTT
TRBV10-1,TRBJ2-1,.,TRBD2,CASSESMGLAGGYNEQFF,TGCGCCAGCAGTGAGTCAATGGGACTAGCGGGAGGATACAATGAGCAGTTCTTC
TRBV27,TRBJ2-7,.,.,CASSPGLSYEQYF,TGTGCCAGCAGTCCGGGACTTTCCTACGAGCAGTACTTC